This T cell receptor (beta chain) was recorded in a study of identical twins. Healthy Caucasians supplied all donations. The germline CDR1 and CDR2 sequences are ENHRY and SYGVKD. V lost 2 bases to trimming and J lost 7 bases; unmatched junction nucleotides: 8. This CDR3 has 16 residues. Via MiXCR, TCRdb re-called the 5' RACE reads, giving one row per CDR3 protein. Of about 1.7 million distinct CDR3 sequences listed, about 31% are singletons. Comments on this clonotype: Its specificity is not known.

Notes on the study in general: The degree of excess twin sharing was weaker in beta out-of-frame sequences. Those out-of-frame alpha sequences shared by twins showed an excess of low generation probability. Modelling approaches yielded underestimates of out-of-frame TCR alpha sharing between monozygotic twins.

The chain links TRBV10-3 to TRBJ2-2; 9 nucleotides line up with TRBD2. The source is a newborn girl in good health. Material for sequencing was cord blood. The chain's CDR3 is CAISEGSGSRIGELFF. The CDR3 DNA is TGTGCCATCAGTGAGGGTAGCGGGAGTAGGATCGGGGAGCTGTTTTTT.